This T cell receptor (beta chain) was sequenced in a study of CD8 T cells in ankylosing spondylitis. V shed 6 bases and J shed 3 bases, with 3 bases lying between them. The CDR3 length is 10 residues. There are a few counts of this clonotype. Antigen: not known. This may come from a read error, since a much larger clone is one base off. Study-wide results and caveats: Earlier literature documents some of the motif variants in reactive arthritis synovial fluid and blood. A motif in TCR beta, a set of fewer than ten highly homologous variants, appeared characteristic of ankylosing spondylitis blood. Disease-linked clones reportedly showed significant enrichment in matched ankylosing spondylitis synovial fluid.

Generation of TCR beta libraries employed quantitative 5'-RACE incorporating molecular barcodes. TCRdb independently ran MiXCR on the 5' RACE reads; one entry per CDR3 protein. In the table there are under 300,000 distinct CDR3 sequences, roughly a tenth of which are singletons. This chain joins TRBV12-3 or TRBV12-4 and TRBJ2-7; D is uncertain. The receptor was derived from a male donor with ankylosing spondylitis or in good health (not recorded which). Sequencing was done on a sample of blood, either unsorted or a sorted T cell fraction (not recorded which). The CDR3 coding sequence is TGTGCCAGCAGGCTCTACGAGCAGTACTTC. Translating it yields CASRLYEQYF.